Presented here are 13 T cell receptor beta chains from one specimen sequenced in a study of T-cell reconstitution after alpha-beta-depleted transplantation in children. The TCRbeta library was prepared with unique molecular identifiers. TCRdb recomputed calls from the PCR reads with MiXCR, one row per CDR3 protein. The sample has under 140,000 distinct CDR3 sequences, about 9.3% seen once. The sample was PBMCs from the stem cell graft donor, taken from the stem cell graft. The receptor source for this set is a human donor who donated a stem cell graft to a child with acute lymphoblastic leukemia.

This clonotype was counted ten times or more. This sequence joins TRBV9 and TRBJ2-2; D is possibly TRBD1 (6 bases). Germline V gene lookup returns CDR1 SGDLS and CDR2 YYNGEE. Between the trimmed V and J ends, which lost 4 bases and 2 bases, there was a span of 12 bases. The CDR3 runs to 15 residues. In DNA, the CDR3 is TGTGCCAGCAGCACGGGACACTTAAACACCGGGGAGCTGTTTTTT. Translated: CASSTGHLNTGELFF.

At least ten counts were recorded for this clonotype. This chain links TRBV3-1 with TRBJ2-3; D uncertain. CDR1 is LGHDT and CDR2 is YNNKEL in the germline V gene (reference sequence). The length of the CDR3 is 12 residues. V was trimmed by 5 bases and J by 2 bases, leaving 5 bases between them. The CDR3 here is CASSTATDTQYF. DNA of the CDR3: TGTGCCAGCAGCACGGCCACAGATACGCAGTATTTT.

This clonotype was detected many times. The chain joins TRBV12-3 or TRBV12-4 to TRBJ1-3, with D possibly TRBD1 on 6 matching bases. This CDR3 has 14 amino acids. The V end was cut by 4 bases, the J end by 4 bases, with 11 bases between. For the CDR3, the DNA is TGTGCCAGCAGTTCGTCAGGGGAGGGAAACACCATATATTTT. It encodes CASSSSGEGNTIYF.

In this sample, this clonotype turned up many times. The rearrangement joins TRBV20-1 to TRBJ2-4; 8 bases map to TRBD2. Unmatched junction bases numbered 13, after V lost 6 bases and J lost 0 bases. Germline lookup yields CDR1 DFQATT and CDR2 SNEGSKA (reference sequence). This CDR3 region has 17 residues. CDR3 DNA sequence: TGCAGTGCCAGAAGGCGGGGGGCCTCACTAGCCAAAAACATTCAGTACTTC. As protein: CSARRRGASLAKNIQYF.

The table lists this clonotype with many counts. V usage is TRBV20-1 and J usage is TRBJ2-3; D gene uncertain. Germline CDR1 DFQATT, CDR2 SNEGSKA (reference sequence). Trimming removed 0 bases from V and 5 bases from J, with 9 bases in between. The CDR3 has 13 amino acids. For the CDR3, the DNA is TGCAGTGCTAGAGATATGGCGAGAGATACGCAGTATTTT. Encoded protein: CSARDMARDTQYF.

The sample holds many counts of this clonotype. The V call is TRBV11-2, the J call TRBJ2-3; 10 bases are a match to TRBD2. The CDR3 runs to 15 residues. The trim removed 4 bases at V and 0 bases at J, leaving 1 base unmatched. CDR1 and CDR2 (germline): SGHAT, FQNNGV. CDR3 nucleotide sequence: TGTGCCAGCAGCTCACTAGCGGGGAGCACAGATACGCAGTATTTT. The encoded protein is CASSSLAGSTDTQYF. The whole variable domain, remainder taken from reference TRBV11-2 and TRBJ2-3, is EAGVAQSPRYKIIEKRQSVAFWCNPISGHATLYWYQQILGQGPKLLIQFQNNGVVDDSQLPKDRFSAERLKGVDSTLKIQPAKLEDSAVYLCASSSLAGSTDTQYFGPGTRLTVL.

This clonotype has at least ten counts. The rearrangement uses TRBV12-3 or TRBV12-4 and TRBJ1-1, with D hard to call. The CDR3 is made up of 14 amino acids. Trimming took off 3 bases at V and 5 bases at J, with 13 bases between the two ends. The CDR3 here is CASSFSAFRTEAFF. The CDR3, as DNA: TGTGCCAGCAGTTTTTCCGCATTCAGAACTGAAGCTTTCTTT.

This clonotype appeared many times. The V gene is TRBV7-2, the J gene TRBJ2-6; D remains ambiguous. CDR3 length: 14 residues. Germline CDR1 and CDR2: SGHTA and FQGNSA. The V end was cut by 4 bases, the J end by 2 bases, with 6 bases between. The CDR3 is CASSSSPGANVLTF. The CDR3 bases are TGTGCCAGCAGCTCTTCCCCTGGGGCCAACGTCCTGACTTTC.

This clonotype was counted ten times or more. The chain combines TRBV5-1 with TRBJ2-7; 8 nucleotides align to TRBD2. This CDR3 is built from 15 residues. Germline loops: CDR1 SGHRS, CDR2 YFSETQ. V dropped 4 bases and J dropped 3; count of bases not matched to a gene: 9. This CDR3 reads CASSLQAGERYEQYF. The CDR3 DNA follows: TGCGCCAGCAGCCTACAAGCGGGAGAACGCTACGAGCAGTACTTC.

This clonotype has at least ten counts. V and J are TRBV12-3 or TRBV12-4 and TRBJ1-6; 9 bases match TRBD1. CDR3 length: 17 residues. V lost 4 bases and J lost 3; bases outside the gene matches: 7. The CDR3 loop is CASSYRTGEVYNSPLHF. The CDR3 DNA sequence: TGTGCCAGCAGTTATCGGACAGGGGAAGTCTATAATTCACCCCTCCACTTT.

This clonotype was seen at least ten times. The V and J genes are TRBV7-2 and TRBJ2-2; 9 positions match TRBD2. The J segment lost 4 bases and the V segment lost 4 bases, leaving 4 bases of the junction unmatched. This CDR3 has 15 amino acids. In germline, CDR1 is SGHTA, CDR2 FQGNSA. CDR3 protein: CASSYVGLATGELFF. In DNA, the CDR3 is TGTGCCAGCAGCTACGTGGGACTAGCCACCGGGGAGCTGTTTTTT.

In its sample, this clonotype was seen many times. The V call is TRBV5-1, the J call TRBJ2-3; 8 positions match TRBD2. CDR1 and CDR2 (germline): SGHRS, YFSETQ. V lost 3 bases to trimming and J lost 0 bases; unmatched junction nucleotides: 6. CDR3 size: 16 residues. CDR3 residues: CASSYLAGSSTDTQYF. In nucleotides, the CDR3 is TGCGCCAGCAGCTACTTAGCGGGGTCCAGCACAGATACGCAGTATTTT.

The sample holds many counts of this clonotype. This sequence joins TRBV5-1 and TRBJ1-4, with TRBD1 matching 8 bases. Trimming removed 4 bases from V and 8 bases from J; junction bases left unmatched: 7. From germline, CDR1 is SGHRS and CDR2 YFSETQ. This CDR3 comprises 14 residues. The CDR3 DNA reads TGCGCCAGCAGCCAGGAGGGGACAGGAGAAAAACTGTTTTTT. Its translation is CASSQEGTGEKLFF. Complete variable domain (other parts from reference TRBV5-1 and TRBJ1-4): KAGVTQTPRYLIKTRGQQVTLSCSPISGHRSVSWYQQTPGQGLQFLFEYFSETQRNKGNFPGRFSGRQFSNSRSEMNVSTLELGDSALYLCASSQEGTGEKLFFGSGTQLSVL.